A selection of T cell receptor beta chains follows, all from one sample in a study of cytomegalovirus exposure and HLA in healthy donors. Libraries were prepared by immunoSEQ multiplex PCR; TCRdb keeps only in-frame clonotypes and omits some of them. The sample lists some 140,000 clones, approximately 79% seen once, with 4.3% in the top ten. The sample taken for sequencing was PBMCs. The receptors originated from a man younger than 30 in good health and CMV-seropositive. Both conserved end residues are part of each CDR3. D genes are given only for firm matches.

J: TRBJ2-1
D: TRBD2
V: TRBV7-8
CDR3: CASSLFLSGLADSYNEQFF

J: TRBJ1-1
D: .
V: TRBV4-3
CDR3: CASSQGRGRDTEAFF

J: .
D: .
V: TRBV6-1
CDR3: CASSDRPSYEQYF

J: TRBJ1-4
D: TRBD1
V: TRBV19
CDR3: CASSAGAPGQASEKLFF

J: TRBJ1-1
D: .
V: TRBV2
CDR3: CASRAGRLNTEAFF

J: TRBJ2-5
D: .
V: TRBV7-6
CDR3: CASSPRTSQETQYF

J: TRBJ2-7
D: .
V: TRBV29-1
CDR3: CSVEETVSYEQYF

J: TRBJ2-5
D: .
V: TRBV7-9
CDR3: CASIPTGGETQYF

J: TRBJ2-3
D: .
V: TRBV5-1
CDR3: CASSFYNSRGGDTQYF

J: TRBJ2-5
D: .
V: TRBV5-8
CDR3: CASSLRVKETQYF

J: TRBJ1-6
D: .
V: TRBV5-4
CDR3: CASSLGQFYNSPLHF

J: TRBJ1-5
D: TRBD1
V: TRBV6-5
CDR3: CASSYRTGYNQPQHF

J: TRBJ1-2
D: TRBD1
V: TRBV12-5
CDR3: CASGPLLGGSYTF

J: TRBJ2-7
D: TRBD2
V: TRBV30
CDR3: CAWFPSGGAHEQYF

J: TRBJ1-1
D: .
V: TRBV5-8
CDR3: CASSFYRDTEAFF

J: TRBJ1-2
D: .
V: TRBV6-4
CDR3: CAIPAGEKPYGYTF

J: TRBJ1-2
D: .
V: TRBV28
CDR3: CASTLPGVQGLYGYTF

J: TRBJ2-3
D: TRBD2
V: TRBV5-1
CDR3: CASSRGGTDTQYF

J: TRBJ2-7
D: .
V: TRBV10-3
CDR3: CATRDGRTYEQYF

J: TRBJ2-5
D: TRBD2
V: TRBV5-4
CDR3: CASSLRGSPTKTQYF

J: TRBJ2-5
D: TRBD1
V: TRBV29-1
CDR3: CSVLTGDMETQYF

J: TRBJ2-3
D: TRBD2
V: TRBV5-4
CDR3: CASSLGDAGGPIDTQYF

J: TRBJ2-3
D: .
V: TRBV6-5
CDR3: CASKRTDTQYF

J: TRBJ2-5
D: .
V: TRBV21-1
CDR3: CARQKAQETQYF

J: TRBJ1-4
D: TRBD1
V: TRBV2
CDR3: CASSEGQGAFSEKLFF

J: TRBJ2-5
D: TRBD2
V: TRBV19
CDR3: CASRTSGRETQYF

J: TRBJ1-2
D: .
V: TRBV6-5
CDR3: CASSYSHLGGDGYTF

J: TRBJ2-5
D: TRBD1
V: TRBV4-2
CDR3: CASSQSDRKETQYF

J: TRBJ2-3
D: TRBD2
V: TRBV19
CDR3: CASSISSGSTDTQYF

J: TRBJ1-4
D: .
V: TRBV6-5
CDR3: CASSLWQSNEKLFF

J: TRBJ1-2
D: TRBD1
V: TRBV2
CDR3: CASSENRGRLYGYTF

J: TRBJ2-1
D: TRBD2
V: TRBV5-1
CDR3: CASSLVGTSGLNEQFF

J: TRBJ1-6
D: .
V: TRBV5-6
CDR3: CASSPIAIPNSPLHF

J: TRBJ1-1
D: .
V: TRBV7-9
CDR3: CASSEGGITEAFF

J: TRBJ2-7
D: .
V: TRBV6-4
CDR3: CASSPDRSSYEQYF

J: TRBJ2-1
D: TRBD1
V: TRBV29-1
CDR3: CSVIQGAFYDEQFF

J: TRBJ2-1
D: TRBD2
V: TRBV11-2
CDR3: CASSRGLADYNEQFF

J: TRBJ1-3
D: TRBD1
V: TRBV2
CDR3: CASSVQGAEGNTIYF

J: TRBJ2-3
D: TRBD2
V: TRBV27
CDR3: CASSPLAGLTDTQYF

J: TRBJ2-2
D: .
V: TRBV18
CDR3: CASSPYITAGANTGELFF

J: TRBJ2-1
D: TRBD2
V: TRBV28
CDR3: CASSLGLVSNNEQFF

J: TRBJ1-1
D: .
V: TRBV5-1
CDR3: CASSLGVGTEAFF

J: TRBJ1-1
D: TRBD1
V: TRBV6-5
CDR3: CASRGTGNTEAFF